These T cell receptor beta chains were read from a single sample in a study of spatial heterogeneity in lung cancer. TCRdb reanalysed the 5' RACE reads using MiXCR and keeps one entry per CDR3 protein. The sample shows 25,000 or so distinct CDR3 sequences, approximately 4.8% of them seen only once. Material: PBMCs, obtained at surgery. The receptors were sampled from a male donor with early-stage non-small cell lung cancer. CDR3s include the opening cysteine and the closing phenylalanine or tryptophan. A D gene is named only where the DNA matches it firmly. The size entry is marked missing in some rows and otherwise reads once, few, many or a size class.

v_call,clone_size,d_call,j_call,cdr3_aa,cdr3_nt
TRBV3-1,many,NA,TRBJ2-7,CASSQVGTFHEQYF,TGTGCCAGCAGCCAAGTCGGGACATTCCACGAGCAGTACTTC
TRBV6-5,many,NA,TRBJ2-5,CASSYSRGQETQYF,TGTGCCAGCAGTTACTCTCGGGGACAAGAGACCCAGTACTTC
TRBV6-5,many,TRBD2,TRBJ2-1,CASSYPGLAGGPVNEQFF,TGTGCCAGCAGTTACCCAGGACTAGCGGGAGGGCCAGTCAATGAGCAGTTCTTC
TRBV5-1,medium-sized,NA,TRBJ1-1,CASRYTDNTEAFF,TGCGCCAGCAGGTATACGGATAACACTGAAGCTTTCTTT
TRBV2,many,NA,TRBJ2-4,CASSEEGGIIAKNIQYF,TGTGCCAGCAGTGAAGAAGGTGGCATAATAGCCAAAAACATTCAGTACTTC
TRBV10-2,medium-sized,NA,TRBJ1-1,CASKLPGTTEAFF,TGCGCCAGCAAACTCCCAGGGACCACTGAAGCTTTCTTT
TRBV24-1,many,NA,TRBJ1-2,CATSDLGMNYGYTF,TGTGCCACCAGTGATTTGGGTATGAACTATGGCTACACCTTC
TRBV3-1,many,TRBD2,TRBJ2-7,CASGSAGAYEQYF,TGTGCCAGCGGATCAGCGGGGGCCTACGAGCAGTACTTC
TRBV5-1,many,NA,TRBJ2-3,CASSLAGTTDTQYF,TGCGCCAGCAGCTTGGCGGGGACGACGGATACGCAGTATTTT
TRBV28,many,NA,TRBJ2-7,CASSFNFYEQYF,TGTGCCAGCAGTTTCAACTTCTACGAGCAGTACTTC
TRBV9,many,NA,TRBJ2-1,CASSVTPHYSDEQFF,TGTGCCAGCAGCGTCACCCCACACTATTCCGATGAGCAGTTCTTC
TRBV7-3,many,TRBD1,TRBJ2-3,CASSPGQGGRDTQYF,TGTGCCAGCAGCCCCGGACAGGGCGGTCGAGATACGCAGTATTTT
TRBV15,few,TRBD1,TRBJ1-6,CATSREQGNSPLHF,TGTGCCACCAGCAGAGAACAGGGGAATTCACCCCTCCACTTT
TRBV20-1,many,NA,TRBJ1-1,CSAQRQDHTEAFF,TGCAGTGCGCAACGACAGGACCACACTGAAGCTTTCTTT
TRBV5-1,many,NA,TRBJ2-5,CASSLGGQDEETQYF,TGCGCCAGCAGCTTGGGAGGGCAGGATGAAGAGACCCAGTACTTC
TRBV20-1,NA,NA,TRBJ1-4,CSARAGKLFF,TGCAGTGCCCGGGCGGGAAAACTGTTTTTT
TRBV3-1,many,TRBD1,TRBJ2-3,CASSRTGEGDTDTQYF,TGTGCCAGCAGCCGGACAGGGGAGGGCGACACAGATACGCAGTATTTT
TRBV4-1,many,NA,TRBJ1-2,CASSQVTGSRAIGYTF,TGCGCCAGCAGCCAGGTCACAGGGTCCAGGGCTATTGGCTACACCTTC
TRBV12-3/TRBV12-4,many,TRBD1,TRBJ2-7,CASSSGQGATYEQYF,TGTGCCAGCAGTTCAGGGCAGGGGGCAACCTACGAGCAGTACTTC
TRBV20-1,many,NA,TRBJ2-3,CSASLGERTDTQYF,TGCAGTGCTAGTCTCGGGGAACGCACAGATACGCAGTATTTT
TRBV7-9,many,NA,TRBJ2-5,CASSDRLYQETQYF,TGTGCCAGCAGCGATCGACTGTACCAAGAGACCCAGTACTTC
TRBV6-1,many,NA,TRBJ2-2,CASSPPEDTGELFF,TGTGCCAGCTCCCCCCCTGAGGACACCGGGGAGCTGTTTTTT
TRBV28,medium-sized,NA,TRBJ1-3,CASSLSPGHGNTIYF,TGTGCCAGCAGTTTATCCCCGGGACATGGAAACACCATATATTTT
TRBV5-1,many,NA,TRBJ2-5,CASSLTSTLRETQYF,TGCGCCAGCAGCTTGACTAGCACCCTCAGAGAGACCCAGTACTTC
TRBV20-1,many,NA,TRBJ1-2,CSARDAGKFYGYTF,TGCAGTGCTAGAGATGCGGGGAAATTCTATGGCTACACCTTC
TRBV4-2,many,NA,TRBJ2-3,CASSTLRSSGTQGTDTQYF,TGTGCCAGCAGCACTCTTAGATCCTCCGGGACCCAGGGCACAGATACGCAGTATTTT
TRBV2,many,NA,TRBJ2-7,CASSFRGTSSYEQYF,TGTGCCAGCAGTTTCCGCGGGACGAGCTCCTACGAGCAGTACTTC
TRBV7-3,few,NA,TRBJ2-7,CASSLSTGEAYEQYF,TGTGCCAGCAGCTTAAGCACAGGGGAGGCCTACGAGCAGTACTTC
TRBV5-5,many,TRBD2,TRBJ2-1,CASSFSASGSYNEHFF,TGTGCCAGCAGCTTTTCGGCTAGCGGCTCCTACAATGAGCACTTCTTC
TRBV7-2,many,NA,TRBJ1-6,CASSLGQRRNSPLPF,TGTGCCAGCAGCTTAGGGCAGAGAAGGAATTCACCCCTCCCCTTT
TRBV20-1,many,NA,TRBJ1-2,CSARDTGFIWSYGYTF,TGCAGTGCTAGAGATACAGGTTTCATATGGAGTTATGGCTACACCTTC
TRBV30,many,NA,TRBJ2-1,CAWTSVRSYNEQFF,TGTGCCTGGACTTCGGTCCGGAGCTACAATGAGCAGTTCTTC
TRBV11-2,many,TRBD2,TRBJ2-1,CASSLSGTSAPGDNEQFF,TGTGCCAGCAGCCTCTCCGGGACTAGCGCCCCCGGGGACAATGAGCAGTTCTTC
TRBV6-2/TRBV6-3,many,NA,TRBJ1-2,CASQDGHPGGYTF,TGTGCCAGCCAGGACGGACACCCGGGGGGCTACACCTTC
TRBV9,many,TRBD1,TRBJ2-3,CASSPGTAHTDTQYF,TGTGCCAGCAGTCCCGGGACAGCACACACAGATACGCAGTATTTT
TRBV12-3/TRBV12-4,many,NA,TRBJ1-4,CASSPNLGGLGEKLFF,TGTGCCAGCAGTCCTAACTTGGGAGGGCTGGGTGAAAAACTGTTTTTT
TRBV3-1,many,NA,TRBJ2-3,CASSQDWPDPTDTQYF,TGTGCCAGCAGCCAAGATTGGCCGGACCCCACAGATACGCAGTATTTT